These 16 T cell receptor beta chains originate from one sample sequenced in a study of cytomegalovirus exposure and HLA in healthy donors. Primers for the PCR totalled 60 Vbeta and 13 Jbeta. Generated by immunoSEQ multiplex PCR, the TCRdb table keeps only in-frame clones and is missing some. The sample has about 160,000 clones; less than 80% are singletons. Material for sequencing was PBMCs. Every receptor here comes from a man in his forties in good health and CMV-seronegative.

This sequence joins TRBV28 and TRBJ1-1, with D possibly being TRBD1 (5 bases). Trimming removed 6 bases from V and 1 base from J, with 9 bases in between. This CDR3 has 13 amino acids. Germline assignment: CDR1 MDHEN and CDR2 SYDVKM. CDR3 sequence reads: CASSRAKNTEAFF. Written as DNA, the CDR3 is TGTGCCAGCAGCAGGGCTAAGAACACTGAAGCTTTCTTT.

The chain links TRBV9 to TRBJ2-3; D may be TRBD2 (5 bases). V was pared by 0 bases and J by 2 bases, with 10 bases between. The germline V gene has CDR1 SGDLS and CDR2 YYNGEE. This CDR3 has 15 amino acids. Written as DNA, the CDR3 is TGTGCCAGCAGCGTAGGTCCGGACTTCACAGATACGCAGTATTTT. Translation gives CASSVGPDFTDTQYF.

The V call is TRBV6-5, the J call TRBJ1-1, with D perhaps TRBD1 (5 bases). The germline V gene encodes CDR1 MNHEY and CDR2 SVGAGI. The V gene lost 0 bases and the J gene lost 5 bases, with 13 bases spanning the gap. This CDR3 has 15 residues. The chain's CDR3 is CASSYSRPGETEAFF. The CDR3 DNA follows: TGTGCCAGCAGTTACTCGAGGCCGGGGGAAACTGAAGCTTTCTTT.

The V and J genes are TRBV5-1 and TRBJ2-5; 7 bases line up with TRBD2. The germline V gene encodes CDR1 SGHRS and CDR2 YFSETQ. The CDR3 has 14 amino acids. With V trimmed by 0 bases and J by 13 bases, 12 bases remained unmatched. CDR3 sequence reads: CASSLDASGGFAYF. The CDR3 region has the DNA TGCGCCAGCAGCTTGGATGCTAGCGGAGGCTTTGCGTACTTC.

This chain joins TRBV7-9 and TRBJ2-1; D perhaps matches TRBD2 (6 bases). Trimming left V 5 bases short and J 2 bases short, with 10 bases between. Germline lookup yields CDR1 SEHNR and CDR2 FQNEAQ (reference sequence). The CDR3 totals 14 residues. Written as DNA, the CDR3 is TGTGCCAGCAGCCCCGGGACTCCCTACAATGAGCAGTTCTTC. Translation gives CASSPGTPYNEQFF.

The DNA for the CDR3 is TGTGCCAGCAGCTCCCCTCTCTCGGTGAACACCGGGGAGCTGTTTTTT. It codes for CASSSPLSVNTGELFF. The chain has TRBV7-2 and TRBJ2-2; D is unclear. The V gene's germline CDR1 is SGHTA and CDR2 FQGNSA. This CDR3 has 16 amino acids. V was clipped by 4 bases and J by 1 base, with 13 bases between them.

This clone showed up just a few times. This rearrangement joins TRBV19 to TRBJ1-5; D is ambiguous. CDR3 size: 18 residues. Trimming stripped 5 bases from V and 6 bases from J, with 26 bases between. Per the germline V gene, CDR1 is LNHDA and CDR2 is SQIVND (reference sequence). CDR3 sequence reads: CASSPHTIQAVLRQPQHF. The CDR3 region has the DNA TGTGCCAGTAGTCCCCATACGATCCAGGCTGTATTGCGTCAGCCCCAGCATTTT.

V gene TRBV7-8 combines with J gene TRBJ1-1; D might be TRBD1 (6 bases). The germline CDR1 and CDR2 sequences are SGHVS and FQNEAQ. V lost 5 bases to trimming and J lost 4 bases, with 14 bases between them. The length of the CDR3 is 14 residues. The CDR3 here is CASSGGAGVTEAFF. DNA of the CDR3: TGTGCCAGCAGCGGAGGAGCAGGGGTCACTGAAGCTTTCTTT.

V gene TRBV7-2 combines with J gene TRBJ2-1; 7 positions agree with TRBD1. The CDR3 extends over 15 amino acids. Losses at the gene ends were 5 bases for V and 6 bases for J; bases not matched to a gene: 10. The germline V gene encodes CDR1 SGHTA and CDR2 FQGNSA. The CDR3: CASSPGWPGGNEQFF. CDR3 in DNA: TGTGCCAGCAGCCCGGGGTGGCCAGGGGGCAATGAGCAGTTCTTC.

This sequence joins TRBV25-1 and TRBJ1-1; weak D call: TRBD1 (5 bases). The V end lost 6 bases, the J end lost 11 bases, and 16 bases lay between the germline ends. Germline V gene lookup returns CDR1 MGHDK and CDR2 SYGVNS. The CDR3 is made up of 12 amino acids. In nucleotides, the CDR3 is TGTGCCAGCAGGAAGGGGCCGGAGGGGGCTTTCTTT. This encodes CASRKGPEGAFF.

This clone was found once. The chain links TRBV15 to TRBJ2-7; D perhaps matches TRBD2 (7 bases). This CDR3 is 15 amino acids long. V gave up 5 bases and J gave up 4 bases, with 18 bases separating them. Germline lookup yields CDR1 LNHNV and CDR2 YYDKDF (reference sequence). The CDR3, as DNA: TGTGCCACCAGCCTCCAAAGGGGGGGTGGGTACGAGCAGTACTTC. Its protein product is CATSLQRGGGYEQYF.

The chain recombines TRBV18 with TRBJ2-3, with 12 bases identical to TRBD2. Germline lookup yields CDR1 KGHSH and CDR2 LQKENI. This CDR3 has 16 amino acids. V lost 3 bases and J lost 2; bases outside the gene matches: 3. The CDR3 sequence: CASSPTSGRYTDTQYF. CDR3 coding DNA: TGTGCCAGCTCACCGACTAGCGGGAGATACACAGATACGCAGTATTTT.

The chain is built from TRBV19 and TRBJ2-6; D is undetermined. V was cut by 7 bases and J by 0 bases, with 10 bases left in between. The CDR3 is made up of 15 amino acids. CDR1 and CDR2 (germline): LNHDA, SQIVND (reference sequence). CDR3 residues: CASTITGSGANVLTF. As DNA, the CDR3 is TGTGCCAGTACCATTACTGGCTCTGGGGCCAACGTCCTGACTTTC. Complete variable domain (other parts from reference TRBV19 and TRBJ2-6): DGGITQSPKYLFRKEGQNVTLSCEQNLNHDAMYWYRQDPGQGLRLIYYSQIVNDFQKGDIAEGYSVSREKKESFPLTVTSAQKNPTAFYLCASTITGSGANVLTFGAGSRLTVL.

This rearrangement joins TRBV6-6 to TRBJ2-7; D might be TRBD1 (6 bases). From germline, CDR1 is MNHNY and CDR2 SVGAGI (reference sequence). Trimming pared 0 bases from V and 6 bases from J, leaving 12 bases between. This CDR3 is 14 amino acids long. The DNA for the CDR3 is TGTGCCAGCAGTTACTCAGGGGGAGTCCCCGAGCAGTACTTC. As protein: CASSYSGGVPEQYF.

This clone was counted between two and nine times. V is TRBV7-8 and J is TRBJ2-1, with 8 bases aligning to TRBD2. In germline, CDR1 is SGHVS, CDR2 FQNEAQ. The trim removed 2 bases at V and 7 bases at J, leaving 7 bases unmatched. The CDR3 sequence is 15 residues long. CDR3 sequence: CASSLSSGRANEQFF. For the CDR3, the DNA is TGTGCCAGCAGCTTATCCAGCGGGAGAGCGAATGAGCAGTTCTTC.

This clone was observed a handful of times. The CDR3 nucleotides read TGTGCCAGCAGCTTGGCCCCACCGGGACTAGCCTACAATGAGCAGTTCTTC. Its translation is CASSLAPPGLAYNEQFF. The chain links TRBV5-7 to TRBJ2-1, with 8 nucleotides matching TRBD2. TRBV5-7 carries the ORF label, with uncertain function. CDR3 size: 17 residues. The V segment lost 0 bases and the J segment 2 bases; nucleotides outside the gene matches: 7.